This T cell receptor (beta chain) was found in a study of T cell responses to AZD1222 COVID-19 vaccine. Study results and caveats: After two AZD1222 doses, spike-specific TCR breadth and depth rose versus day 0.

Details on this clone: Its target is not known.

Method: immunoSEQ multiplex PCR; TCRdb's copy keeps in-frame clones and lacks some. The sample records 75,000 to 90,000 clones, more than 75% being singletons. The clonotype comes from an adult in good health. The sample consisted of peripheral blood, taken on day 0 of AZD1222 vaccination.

DNA of the CDR3: TGTGCCAGCACCGGGACAGTGTCAACTAATGAAAAACTGTTTTTT. As protein: CASTGTVSTNEKLFF. The chain employs TRBV2 and TRBJ1-4, with 7 bases identical to TRBD1. CDR3 length: 15 residues. V trimming: 7 bases; J trimming: 0 bases; junction bases outside the gene matches: 5. Germline CDR1 and CDR2: SNHLY and FYNNEI.